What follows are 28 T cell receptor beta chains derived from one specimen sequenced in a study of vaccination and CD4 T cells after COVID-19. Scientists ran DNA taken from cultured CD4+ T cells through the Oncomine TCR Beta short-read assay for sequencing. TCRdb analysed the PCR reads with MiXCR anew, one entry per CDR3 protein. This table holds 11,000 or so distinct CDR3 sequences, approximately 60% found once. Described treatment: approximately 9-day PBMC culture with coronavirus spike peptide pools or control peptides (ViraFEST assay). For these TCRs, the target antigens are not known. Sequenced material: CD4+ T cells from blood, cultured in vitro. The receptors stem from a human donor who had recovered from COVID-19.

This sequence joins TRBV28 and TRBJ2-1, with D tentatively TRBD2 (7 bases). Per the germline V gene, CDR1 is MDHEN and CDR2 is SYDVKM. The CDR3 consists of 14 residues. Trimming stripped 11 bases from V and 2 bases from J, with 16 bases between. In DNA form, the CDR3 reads TGTGCCCTTACGGGGGGCCCTACCTACAATGAGCAGTTCTTC. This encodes CALTGGPTYNEQFF.

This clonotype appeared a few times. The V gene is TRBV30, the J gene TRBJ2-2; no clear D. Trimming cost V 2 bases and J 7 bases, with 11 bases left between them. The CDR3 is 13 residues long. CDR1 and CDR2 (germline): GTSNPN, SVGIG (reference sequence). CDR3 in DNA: TGTGCCTGGAGTTTCAAGGGCAACGGGGAGCTGTTTTTT. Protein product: CAWSFKGNGELFF.

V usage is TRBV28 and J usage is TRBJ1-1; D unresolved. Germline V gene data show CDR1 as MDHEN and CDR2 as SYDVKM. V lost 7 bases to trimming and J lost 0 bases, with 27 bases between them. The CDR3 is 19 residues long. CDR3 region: CASTTRPFRLTSMNTEAFF. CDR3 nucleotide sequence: TGTGCCAGCACCACTCGTCCCTTCAGGTTGACCTCGATGAACACTGAAGCTTTCTTT.

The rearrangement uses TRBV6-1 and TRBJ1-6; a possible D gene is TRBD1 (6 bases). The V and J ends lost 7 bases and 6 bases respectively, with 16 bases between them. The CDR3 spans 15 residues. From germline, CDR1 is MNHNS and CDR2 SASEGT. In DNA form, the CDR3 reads TGTGCCAGCAAGGCTAGGCCAGGGGCTAATTCACCCCTCCACTTT. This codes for CASKARPGANSPLHF.

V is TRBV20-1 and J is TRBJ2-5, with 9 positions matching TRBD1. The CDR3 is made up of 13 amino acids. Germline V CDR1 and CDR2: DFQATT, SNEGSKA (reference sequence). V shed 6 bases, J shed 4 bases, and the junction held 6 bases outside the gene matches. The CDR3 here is CSALTGGTETQYF. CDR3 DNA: TGCAGTGCACTCACAGGGGGCACAGAGACCCAGTACTTC.

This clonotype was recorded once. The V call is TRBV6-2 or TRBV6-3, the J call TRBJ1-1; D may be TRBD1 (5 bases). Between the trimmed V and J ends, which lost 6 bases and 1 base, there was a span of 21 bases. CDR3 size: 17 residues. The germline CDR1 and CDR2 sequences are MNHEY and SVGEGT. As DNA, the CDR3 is TGTGCCAGCAGAGAAACCACCCGGGGACGATGGAACACTGAAGCTTTCTTT. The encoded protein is CASRETTRGRWNTEAFF.

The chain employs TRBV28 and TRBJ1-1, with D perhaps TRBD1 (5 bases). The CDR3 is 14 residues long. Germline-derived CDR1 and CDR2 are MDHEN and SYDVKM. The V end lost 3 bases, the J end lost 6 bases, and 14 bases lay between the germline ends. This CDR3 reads CASSFFSGLSEAFF. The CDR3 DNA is TGTGCCAGCAGTTTCTTTTCAGGGCTATCTGAAGCTTTCTTT. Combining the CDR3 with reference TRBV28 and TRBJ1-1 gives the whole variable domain DVKVTQSSRYLVKRTGEKVFLECVQDMDHENMFWYRQDPGLGLRLIYFSYDVKMKEKGDIPEGYSVSREKKERFSLILESASTNQTSMYLCASSFFSGLSEAFFGQGTRLTVV.

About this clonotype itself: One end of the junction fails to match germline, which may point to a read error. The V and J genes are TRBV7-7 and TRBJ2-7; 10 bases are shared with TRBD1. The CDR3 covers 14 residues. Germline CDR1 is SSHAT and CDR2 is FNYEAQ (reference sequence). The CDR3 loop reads CASSLGTGVDEQYF. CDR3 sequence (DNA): TGTGCTAGCAGCTTGGGGACAGGGGTGGACGAGCAGTACTTC. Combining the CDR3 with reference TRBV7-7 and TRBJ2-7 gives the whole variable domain GAGVSQSPRYKVTKRGQDVTLRCDPISSHATLYWYQQALGQGPEFLTYFNYEAQPDKSGLPSDRFSAERPEGSISTLTIQRTEQRDSAMYRCASSLGTGVDEQYFGPGTRLTVT.

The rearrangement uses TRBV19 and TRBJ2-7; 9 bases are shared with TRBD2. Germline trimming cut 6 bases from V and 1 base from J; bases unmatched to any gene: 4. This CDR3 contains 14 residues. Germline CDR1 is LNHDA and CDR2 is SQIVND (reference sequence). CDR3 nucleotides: TGTGCCAGTAGGAGTAGCGGGGGATCCTACGAGCAGTACTTC. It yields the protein CASRSSGGSYEQYF.

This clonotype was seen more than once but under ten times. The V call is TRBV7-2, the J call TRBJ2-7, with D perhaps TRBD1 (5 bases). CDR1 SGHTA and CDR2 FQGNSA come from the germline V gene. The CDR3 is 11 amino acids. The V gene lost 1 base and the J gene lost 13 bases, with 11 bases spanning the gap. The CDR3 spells CASSLEYDRYF. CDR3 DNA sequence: TGTGCCAGCAGCTTAGAATACGACAGATACTTC.

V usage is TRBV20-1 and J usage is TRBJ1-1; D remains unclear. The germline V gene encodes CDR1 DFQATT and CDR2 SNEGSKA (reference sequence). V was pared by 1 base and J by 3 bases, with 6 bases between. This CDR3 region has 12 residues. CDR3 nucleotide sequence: TGCAGTGCTAGAGGGGGATACACTGAAGCTTTCTTT. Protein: CSARGGYTEAFF.

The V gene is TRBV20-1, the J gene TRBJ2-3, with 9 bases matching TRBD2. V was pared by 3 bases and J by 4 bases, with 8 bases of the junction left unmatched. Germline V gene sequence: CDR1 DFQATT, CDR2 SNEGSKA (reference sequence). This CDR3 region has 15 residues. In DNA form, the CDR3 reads TGCAGTGCTAGTGGGCTAGCGGGGTCCGCAGATACGCAGTATTTT. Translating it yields CSASGLAGSADTQYF.

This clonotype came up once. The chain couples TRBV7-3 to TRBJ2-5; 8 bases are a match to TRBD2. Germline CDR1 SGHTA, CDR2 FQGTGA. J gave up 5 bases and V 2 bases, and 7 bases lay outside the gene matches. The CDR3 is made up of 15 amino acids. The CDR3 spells CASSLAGGPAETQYF. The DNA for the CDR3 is TGTGCCAGCAGCTTAGCGGGGGGCCCGGCGGAGACCCAGTACTTC.

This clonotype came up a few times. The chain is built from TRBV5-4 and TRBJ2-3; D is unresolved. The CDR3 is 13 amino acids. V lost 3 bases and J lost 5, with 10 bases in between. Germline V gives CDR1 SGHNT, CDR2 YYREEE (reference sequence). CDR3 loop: CASSSQYGDTQYF. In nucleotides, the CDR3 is TGTGCCAGCAGCTCACAATACGGAGATACGCAGTATTTT.

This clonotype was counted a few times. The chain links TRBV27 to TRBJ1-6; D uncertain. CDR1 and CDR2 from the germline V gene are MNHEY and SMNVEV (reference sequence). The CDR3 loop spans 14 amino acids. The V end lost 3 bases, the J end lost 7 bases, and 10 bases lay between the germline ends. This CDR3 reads CASSLFRGNSPLHF. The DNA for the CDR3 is TGTGCCAGCAGTTTGTTTCGGGGAAATTCACCCCTCCACTTT.

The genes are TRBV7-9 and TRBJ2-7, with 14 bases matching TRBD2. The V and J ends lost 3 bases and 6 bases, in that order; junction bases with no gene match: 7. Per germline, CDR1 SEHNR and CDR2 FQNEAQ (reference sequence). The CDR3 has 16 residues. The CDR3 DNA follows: TGTGCCAGCAGCTTGGATGGACTAGCGGGAGGCTGCGAGCAGTACTTC. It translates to CASSLDGLAGGCEQYF.

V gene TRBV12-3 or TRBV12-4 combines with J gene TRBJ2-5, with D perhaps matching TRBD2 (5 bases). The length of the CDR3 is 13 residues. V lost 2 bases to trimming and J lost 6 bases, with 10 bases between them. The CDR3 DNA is TGTGCCAGCAGTTTACGAGGGCCGCAGACCCAGTACTTC. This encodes CASSLRGPQTQYF.

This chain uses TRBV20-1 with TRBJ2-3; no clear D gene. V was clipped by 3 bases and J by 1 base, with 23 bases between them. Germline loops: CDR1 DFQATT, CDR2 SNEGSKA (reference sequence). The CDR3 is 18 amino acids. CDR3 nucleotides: TGCAGTGCTAGTACTCCGGGCCCTTCCGTGATTGGCACAGATACGCAGTATTTT. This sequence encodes CSASTPGPSVIGTDTQYF.

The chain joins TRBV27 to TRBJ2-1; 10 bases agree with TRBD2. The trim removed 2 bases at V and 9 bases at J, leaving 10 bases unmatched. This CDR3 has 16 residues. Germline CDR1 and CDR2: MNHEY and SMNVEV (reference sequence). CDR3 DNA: TGTGCCAGCAGTTTAGCTTGGGCAGCGGGAGGGTCTGAGCAGTTCTTC. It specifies CASSLAWAAGGSEQFF.

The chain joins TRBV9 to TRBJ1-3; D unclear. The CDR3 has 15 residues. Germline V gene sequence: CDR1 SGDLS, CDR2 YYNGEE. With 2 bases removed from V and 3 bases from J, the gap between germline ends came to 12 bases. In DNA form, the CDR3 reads TGTGCCAGCAGCGTGGGCGGTGCAAATGGAAACACCATATATTTT. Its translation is CASSVGGANGNTIYF.

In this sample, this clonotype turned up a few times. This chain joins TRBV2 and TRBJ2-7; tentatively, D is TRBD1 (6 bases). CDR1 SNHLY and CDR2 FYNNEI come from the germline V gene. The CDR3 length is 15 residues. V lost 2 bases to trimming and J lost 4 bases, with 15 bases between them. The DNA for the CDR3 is TGTGCCAGCAGTGAAAGGGGACAAGGCTTATACGAGCAGTACTTC. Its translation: CASSERGQGLYEQYF.

The CDR3: CATSDPGPTGELFF. Here the CDR3 DNA reads TGTGCCACCAGTGATCCGGGACCCACCGGGGAGCTGTTTTTT. The chain is built from TRBV24-1 and TRBJ2-2; D might be TRBD1 or TRBD2, each matching 5 bases. Trimming removed 3 bases at V and 4 bases at J, with 8 bases between. Germline assignment: CDR1 KGHDR and CDR2 SFDVKD. CDR3 length: 14 amino acids.

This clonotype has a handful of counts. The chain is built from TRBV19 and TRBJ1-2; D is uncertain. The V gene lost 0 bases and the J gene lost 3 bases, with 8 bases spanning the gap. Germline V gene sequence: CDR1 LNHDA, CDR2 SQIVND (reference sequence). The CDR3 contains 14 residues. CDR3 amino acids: CASSIDERYYGYTF. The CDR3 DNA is TGTGCCAGTAGTATAGACGAACGCTACTATGGCTACACCTTC.

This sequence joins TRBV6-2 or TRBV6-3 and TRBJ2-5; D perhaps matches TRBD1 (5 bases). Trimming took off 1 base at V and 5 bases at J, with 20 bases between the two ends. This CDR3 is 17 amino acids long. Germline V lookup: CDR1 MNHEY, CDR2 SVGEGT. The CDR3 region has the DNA TGTGCCAGCAGTTACTTCCCAACTGACAGTAACGAGGAGACCCAGTACTTC. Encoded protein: CASSYFPTDSNEETQYF.

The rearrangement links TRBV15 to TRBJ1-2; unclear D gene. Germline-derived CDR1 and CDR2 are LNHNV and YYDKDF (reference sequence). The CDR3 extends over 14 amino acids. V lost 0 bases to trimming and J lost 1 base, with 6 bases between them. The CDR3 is CATSREKGNYGYTF. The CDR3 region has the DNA TGTGCCACCAGCAGAGAAAAGGGTAACTATGGCTACACCTTC.

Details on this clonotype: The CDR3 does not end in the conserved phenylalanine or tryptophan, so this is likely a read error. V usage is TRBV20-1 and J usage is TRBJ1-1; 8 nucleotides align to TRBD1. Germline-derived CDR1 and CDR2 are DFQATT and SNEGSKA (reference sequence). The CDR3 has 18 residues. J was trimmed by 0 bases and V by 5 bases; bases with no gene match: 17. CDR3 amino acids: CSARGQGSFLPVNTEAFL. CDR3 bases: TGCAGTGCTCGAGGACAGGGTTCCTTCCTCCCTGTGAACACTGAAGCTTTCTTA.

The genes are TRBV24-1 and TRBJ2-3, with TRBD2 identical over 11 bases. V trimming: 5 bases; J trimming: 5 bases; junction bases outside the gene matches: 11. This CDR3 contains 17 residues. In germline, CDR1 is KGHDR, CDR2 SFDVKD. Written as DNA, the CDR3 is TGTGCCACCAGTGGAAAAGAACTAGCGGGAGCGGAAGATACGCAGTATTTT. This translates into CATSGKELAGAEDTQYF.

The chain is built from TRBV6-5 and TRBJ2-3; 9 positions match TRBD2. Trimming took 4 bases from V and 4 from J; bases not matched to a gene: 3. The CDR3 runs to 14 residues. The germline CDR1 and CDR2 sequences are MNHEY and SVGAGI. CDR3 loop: CASSFSGSADTQYF. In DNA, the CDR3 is TGTGCCAGCAGTTTTAGCGGGAGTGCAGATACGCAGTATTTT.